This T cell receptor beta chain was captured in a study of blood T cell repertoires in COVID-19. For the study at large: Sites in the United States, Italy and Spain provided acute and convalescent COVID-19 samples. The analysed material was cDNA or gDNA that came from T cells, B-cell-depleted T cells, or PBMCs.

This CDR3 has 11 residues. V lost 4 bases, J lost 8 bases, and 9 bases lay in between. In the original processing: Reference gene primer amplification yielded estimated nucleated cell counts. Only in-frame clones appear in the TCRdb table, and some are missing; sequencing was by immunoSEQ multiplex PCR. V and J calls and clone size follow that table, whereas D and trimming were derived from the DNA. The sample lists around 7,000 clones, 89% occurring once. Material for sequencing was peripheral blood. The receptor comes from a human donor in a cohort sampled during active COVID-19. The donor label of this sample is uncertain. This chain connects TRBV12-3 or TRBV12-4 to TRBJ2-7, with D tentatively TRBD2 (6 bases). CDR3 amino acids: CASSSSAKQYF. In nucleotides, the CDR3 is TGTGCCAGCAGTTCTAGCGCCAAGCAGTACTTC.